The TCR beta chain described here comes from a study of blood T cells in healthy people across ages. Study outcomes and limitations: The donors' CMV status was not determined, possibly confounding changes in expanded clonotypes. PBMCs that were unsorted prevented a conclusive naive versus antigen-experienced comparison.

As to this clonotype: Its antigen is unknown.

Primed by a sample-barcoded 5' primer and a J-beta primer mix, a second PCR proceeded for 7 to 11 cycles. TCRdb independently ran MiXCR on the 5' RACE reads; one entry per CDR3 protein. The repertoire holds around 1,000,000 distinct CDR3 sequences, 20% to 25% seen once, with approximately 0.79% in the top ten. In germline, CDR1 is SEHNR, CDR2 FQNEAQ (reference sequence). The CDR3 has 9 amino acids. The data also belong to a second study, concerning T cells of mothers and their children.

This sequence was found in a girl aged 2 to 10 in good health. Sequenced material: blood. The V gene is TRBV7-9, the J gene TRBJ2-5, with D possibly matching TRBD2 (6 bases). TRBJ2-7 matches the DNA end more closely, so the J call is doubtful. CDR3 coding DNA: TGTGCCTGCGGGAACGAGCAGTACTTC. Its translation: CACGNEQYF.